The rows below give T cell receptor beta chains drawn from one sample of a study. One entry per CDR3 protein, called by TCRdb with MiXCR from the reads. The sample holds some 700 distinct CDR3 sequences, more than 7% seen once. Sequencing was carried out using CD4+ T cells from synovial fluid. The receptors were sampled from a human donor with rheumatoid arthritis. Both conserved end residues are part of each CDR3. A D gene is named only where the DNA matches it firmly. Size tells how often a clone was seen (once, few, many) or the class of an expanded clone, and some rows leave it out.

size,D,J,V,CDR3,DNA
medium-sized,.,TRBJ1-2,TRBV20-1,CSATQTATYTF,TGCAGTGCTACTCAGACAGCGACATACACCTTC
large,.,TRBJ2-1,TRBV20-1,CSASSGTKHNEQFF,TGCAGTGCTAGTTCCGGGACAAAACACAATGAGCAGTTCTTC
large,TRBD1,TRBJ1-5,TRBV20-1,CSASQTGTGDQPQHF,TGCAGTGCTAGTCAGACCGGGACAGGAGATCAGCCCCAGCATTTT
many,.,TRBJ2-3,TRBV12-3/TRBV12-4,CASTLTGFTDTQYF,TGTGCCAGCACCCTGACAGGTTTCACAGATACGCAGTATTTT
large,.,TRBJ1-1,TRBV6-1,CASSARENLGTEAFF,TGTGCCAGCAGTGCTCGAGAGAATTTGGGGACTGAAGCTTTCTTT
medium-sized,.,TRBJ1-3,TRBV10-3,CAISEGTNSGNTIYF,TGTGCCATCAGCGAGGGGACAAACTCTGGAAACACCATATATTTT
medium-sized,.,TRBJ1-2,TRBV29-1,CSCYANYGYTF,TGCAGCTGTTATGCTAACTATGGCTACACCTTC
large,.,TRBJ1-3,TRBV24-1,CATSDPFSGNTIYF,TGTGCCACCAGTGACCCCTTCTCTGGAAACACCATATATTTT
medium-sized,.,TRBJ1-1,TRBV9,CASNYDGTNTEAFF,TGTGCCAGCAACTACGACGGAACTAACACTGAAGCTTTCTTT
.,.,TRBJ1-4,TRBV15,CTTSRAAGSLAAKLFF,TGTACCACCAGCAGAGCCGCAGGGAGTCTAGCCGCCAAACTGTTTTTT
many,TRBD2,TRBJ2-7,TRBV27,CASSLQYAGVSYEQYF,TGTGCCAGCAGTTTACAGTACGCGGGAGTTAGTTACGAGCAGTACTTC
large,.,TRBJ1-2,TRBV10-3,CAIGTWSSYGYTF,TGTGCCATCGGGACTTGGAGTAGCTATGGCTACACCTTC
large,.,TRBJ2-2,TRBV11-3,CASSFSGAGTGELFF,TGTGCCAGCAGCTTCTCCGGGGCCGGGACCGGGGAGCTGTTTTTT
many,TRBD2,TRBJ2-1,TRBV10-3,CAISHRRTSGREASYNEQFF,TGTGCCATCAGCCATAGGAGGACTAGCGGGAGGGAAGCCTCCTACAATGAGCAGTTCTTC
few,.,TRBJ2-1,TRBV7-2,CASSSDRSSYNEQFF,TGTGCCAGCAGCTCGGACAGAAGCTCCTACAATGAGCAGTTCTTC
medium-sized,.,TRBJ2-2,TRBV2,CASSEGRANTGELFF,TGTGCCAGCAGTGAGGGAAGAGCGAACACCGGGGAGCTGTTTTTT
medium-sized,.,TRBJ2-3,TRBV11-2,CASDGGAGWRGYTQYF,TGTGCCAGCGATGGTGGGGCCGGATGGAGGGGTTATACGCAGTATTTT
large,TRBD1,TRBJ2-7,TRBV20-1,CSARAGGMDEQYF,TGCAGTGCTAGGGCAGGGGGTATGGACGAGCAGTACTTC
large,TRBD1,TRBJ2-3,TRBV2,CASSEAGQGAKDTQYF,TGTGCCAGCAGTGAAGCTGGACAGGGGGCGAAAGATACGCAGTATTTT
medium-sized,.,TRBJ1-5,TRBV18,CASSPQEGSMNQPQHF,TGTGCCAGCTCACCACAAGAGGGGTCCATGAATCAGCCCCAGCATTTT
hyperexpanded,TRBD2,TRBJ2-1,TRBV7-2,CASSLQGLLNNEQFF,TGTGCCAGCAGCTTACAGGGACTACTAAACAATGAGCAGTTCTTC
large,TRBD1,TRBJ1-5,TRBV6-2/TRBV6-3,CASSSTGVDQPQHF,TGTGCCAGCAGCTCCACAGGGGTAGATCAGCCCCAGCATTTT
medium-sized,.,TRBJ2-2,TRBV6-1,CASSEVYAGESLFF,TGTGCCAGCAGTGAAGTTTATGCAGGCGAGTCGCTGTTTTTT
medium-sized,TRBD2,TRBJ2-2,TRBV30,CAWTQTSGNTGELFF,TGTGCCTGGACCCAGACTAGCGGGAACACCGGGGAGCTGTTTTTT
few,.,TRBJ1-1,TRBV14,CASSQIDLMNTEAFF,TGTGCCAGCAGCCAAATTGACCTCATGAACACTGAAGCTTTCTTT
medium-sized,.,TRBJ1-1,TRBV20-1,CSARGSMNTEAFF,TGCAGTGCTAGAGGTAGTATGAACACTGAAGCTTTCTTT
once,.,TRBJ2-2,TRBV11-2,CATTPEGITNTGELFF,TGTGCCACCACGCCTGAGGGGATAACAAACACCGGGGAGCTGTTTTTT
medium-sized,TRBD1,TRBJ1-2,TRBV2,CASSLQGDHGYTF,TGTGCCAGCAGTCTTCAGGGGGATCATGGCTACACCTTC
large,TRBD1,TRBJ1-5,TRBV2,CASSDYWTGRDQPQHF,TGTGCCAGCAGTGACTATTGGACAGGGAGGGATCAGCCCCAGCATTTT
few,TRBD1,TRBJ2-7,TRBV28,CASTEGKGAPTYEQYF,TGTGCCAGCACCGAGGGGAAGGGGGCCCCTACCTACGAGCAGTACTTC
medium-sized,TRBD2,TRBJ2-1,TRBV6-5,CASSYPPGGSRGYNEQFF,TGTGCCAGCAGTTACCCACCCGGGGGGAGCCGGGGCTACAATGAGCAGTTCTTC
few,.,TRBJ2-1,TRBV5-1,CASSLQQRNEQFF,TGCGCCAGCAGCTTGCAACAGAGAAATGAGCAGTTCTTC
large,.,TRBJ1-2,TRBV27,CASSPRWGSVYGYTF,TGTGCCAGCAGTCCCCGATGGGGGTCGGTCTATGGCTACACCTTC
medium-sized,.,TRBJ1-1,TRBV3-1,CASSPNEGAEAFF,TGTGCCAGCAGCCCCAACGAGGGGGCTGAAGCTTTCTTT
large,.,TRBJ1-5,TRBV15,CATSDGKRYSNQPQHF,TGTGCCACCAGCGATGGAAAACGCTATAGCAATCAGCCCCAGCATTTT
medium-sized,TRBD1,TRBJ2-7,TRBV27,CASSFRQGISYEQYF,TGTGCCAGCAGTTTTCGACAGGGAATCTCCTACGAGCAGTACTTC
medium-sized,TRBD2,TRBJ2-1,TRBV9,CASSTLAVDVNEQFF,TGTGCCAGCTCCACCCTAGCGGTGGATGTCAATGAGCAGTTCTTC
many,.,TRBJ2-7,TRBV27,CASSLTPSSYEQYF,TGTGCCAGCAGCCTGACACCTAGCTCCTACGAGCAGTACTTC
large,.,TRBJ1-1,TRBV29-1,CSAKGQPNTEAFF,TGCAGCGCCAAGGGGCAGCCAAACACTGAAGCTTTCTTT
medium-sized,.,TRBJ1-3,TRBV7-9,CASRVQGNTIYF,TGTGCCAGCAGGGTACAGGGAAACACCATATATTTT
large,.,TRBJ2-5,TRBV15,CATSFSTVQETQYF,TGTGCCACCAGCTTCTCGACGGTCCAAGAGACCCAGTACTTC
large,TRBD2,TRBJ2-7,TRBV20-1,CSASSGGAYEQYF,TGCAGTGCTAGTAGCGGGGGGGCCTACGAGCAGTACTTC
medium-sized,TRBD2,TRBJ2-5,TRBV14,CASSPTAGVKETQYF,TGTGCCAGCAGCCCTACAGCGGGAGTGAAAGAGACCCAGTACTTC
medium-sized,.,TRBJ2-7,TRBV5-1,CASSLGQGPYEQYF,TGCGCCAGCAGCTTGGGTCAGGGCCCCTACGAGCAGTACTTC
medium-sized,TRBD2,TRBJ2-2,TRBV7-3,CASSLSPSGNTGELFF,TGTGCCAGCAGCTTATCCCCTAGCGGGAACACCGGGGAGCTGTTTTTT
medium-sized,.,TRBJ2-7,TRBV5-1,CASSLALPNVDEQYF,TGCGCCAGCAGCTTGGCCTTACCGAACGTCGACGAGCAGTACTTC
large,TRBD2,TRBJ2-7,TRBV10-3,CAISNPAGGAEQYF,TGTGCCATCAGTAACCCAGCGGGAGGGGCCGAGCAGTACTTC
medium-sized,.,TRBJ2-1,TRBV5-6,CASSLRTAQGEQFF,TGTGCCAGCAGCCTGCGGACAGCCCAAGGGGAGCAGTTCTTC
medium-sized,.,TRBJ1-1,TRBV20-1,CSASKNTEAFF,TGCAGTGCTTCGAAGAACACTGAAGCTTTCTTT
medium-sized,.,TRBJ2-2,TRBV6-5,CASNSNQGIGELFF,TGTGCCAGCAACTCGAATCAGGGGATCGGGGAGCTGTTTTTT
medium-sized,.,TRBJ1-2,TRBV7-9,CASSQRDNGYTF,TGTGCCAGCAGCCAACGAGACAACGGCTACACCTTC